This paragraph covers one T cell receptor (beta chain) sequence. Its antigen is still unknown. Each CDR3 protein is one row after TCRdb ran MiXCR on the 5' RACE reads. The sample consists of about 490,000 distinct CDR3 sequences, around 15% of them appearing once. Per germline, CDR1 MDHEN and CDR2 SYDVKM. V lost 5 bases, J lost 6 bases, and 17 bases stayed unmatched. The CDR3 sequence is 17 residues long. These data come from a study of identical twins. Study-wide results and limits: With abundant cord blood beta clonotypes, insertions were fewer; memory repertoires showed no such pattern. Beta out-of-frame sequences showed weaker excess twin sharing.

The data also belong to a second study, concerning yellow fever vaccine responses in identical twins.

The specimen was CD4+ T cells sorted from blood. This receptor was identified in a woman aged 18 to 35 in good health. The rearrangement links TRBV28 to TRBJ2-7, with 9 bases matching TRBD2. The CDR3 protein is CASSGERGAGVLREQYF. The CDR3 DNA reads TGTGCCAGCAGTGGCGAGCGGGGGGCGGGAGTCTTGCGCGAGCAGTACTTC.